The T cell receptor beta chain under discussion was sequenced for a study of graft-versus-host responses after intestinal transplantation. On the study more broadly: Recipients underwent multivisceral, liver-intestinal, or isolated intestinal transplants. Every one of the recipients received anti-thymocyte globulin induction and afterwards took tacrolimus and steroids for about 3 years. Findings and caveats of the study: Detection of GvH clones occurred in recipient marrow, and some had their first appearance in ileum or blood. Allografts carried high graft-versus-host to host-versus-graft clonal ratios in patients having graft-donor T cell macrochimerism.

Points on this clone: The antigen is undetermined.

Looked up from germline, CDR1 is SGDLS and CDR2 is YYNGEE. The CDR3 consists of 15 residues. The V segment lost 4 bases and the J segment 6 bases; nucleotides outside the gene matches: 10. Clones were sequenced by immunoSEQ multiplex PCR, and TCRdb holds only the in-frame ones, with some missing. The sample records some 90,000 clones, roughly 80% being singletons. The sample here was unstimulated CD4+ T cells sorted from spleen or lymph node cells, taken before intestinal transplant. This TCR was sampled from a human donor who received an intestinal transplant. The chain uses TRBV9 and TRBJ2-1; 7 nucleotides line up with TRBD2. Here the CDR3 DNA reads TGTGCCAGCAGCCCCAGGGAGGGATGGTTCAATGAGCAGTTCTTC. This gives the protein CASSPREGWFNEQFF.